The 25 T cell receptor beta chains presented below share a single source sample, sequenced in a study of beta chain features in type 1 diabetes. Expressed TCRB transcripts were sequenced, since all the RNA that had been isolated was reverse transcribed. Generated by immunoSEQ multiplex PCR, the TCRdb table keeps only in-frame clones and is missing some. The sample includes more than 300,000 clones, approximately 8% of them seen just once. The sequencing input was central memory CD4+ T cells from blood. The source of these receptors is a woman aged 18-29 years in good health.

This clone showed up just a few times. The genes are TRBV28 and TRBJ2-3; 9 nucleotides align to TRBD2. The V segment lost 8 bases and the J segment 5 bases; nucleotides outside the gene matches: 8. Looked up from germline, CDR1 is MDHEN and CDR2 is SYDVKM. The CDR3 length is 14 residues. CDR3 residues: CASGSSGARDTQYF. The CDR3, as DNA: TGTGCCAGCGGATCTAGCGGGGCCAGAGATACGCAGTATTTT.

J is TRBJ1-5 and V is TRBV19; 7 bases line up with TRBD1. CDR3 size: 15 residues. V dropped 5 bases and J dropped 5; count of bases not matched to a gene: 9. The germline V gene has CDR1 LNHDA and CDR2 SQIVND (reference sequence). Here the CDR3 DNA reads TGTGCCAGTAGTCCCCGAGCGGGACAGTATCAGCCCCAGCATTTT. It encodes CASSPRAGQYQPQHF.

Written as DNA, the CDR3 is TGCGCCAGTCGACAGGGTGAAGAGACCCAGTACTTC. It translates to CASRQGEETQYF. The chain links TRBV5-1 to TRBJ2-5; 7 bases match TRBD1. There are 12 residues in the CDR3. Trimming cost V 8 bases and J 3 bases; bases outside gene matches: 4. The germline V gene has CDR1 SGHRS and CDR2 YFSETQ.

This clone has more than one count but fewer than ten. The chain uses TRBV25-1 and TRBJ1-2; D is unclear. The CDR3 covers 12 residues. Trimming stripped 2 bases from V and 1 base from J, with 2 bases between. Germline values: CDR1 MGHDK, CDR2 SYGVNS. The CDR3 loop is CASSEDNYGYTF. CDR3 nucleotide sequence: TGTGCCAGCAGTGAAGATAACTATGGCTACACCTTC.

The sample holds a few counts of this clone. V is TRBV9 and J is TRBJ2-7; 7 bases line up with TRBD2. Trimming took 3 bases from V and 2 from J; bases not matched to a gene: 5. Germline CDR1 and CDR2: SGDLS and YYNGEE. There are 14 residues in the CDR3. The CDR3 region is CASSAGGGTYEQYF. DNA for the CDR3: TGTGCCAGCAGCGCTGGGGGGGGAACCTACGAGCAGTACTTC.

V usage is TRBV11-2 and J usage is TRBJ2-1, with 11 bases matching TRBD2. The CDR3 runs 15 residues. CDR1 and CDR2 from the germline V gene are SGHAT and FQNNGV. Unmatched junction bases numbered 1, after V lost 3 bases and J lost 3 bases. The CDR3 is CASSFTSGSYNEQFF. The CDR3 nucleotides read TGTGCCAGCAGCTTTACTAGCGGGAGCTACAATGAGCAGTTCTTC. The full variable domain, its missing parts supplied by reference TRBV11-2 and TRBJ2-1, is EAGVAQSPRYKIIEKRQSVAFWCNPISGHATLYWYQQILGQGPKLLIQFQNNGVVDDSQLPKDRFSAERLKGVDSTLKIQPAKLEDSAVYLCASSFTSGSYNEQFFGPGTRLTVL.

V gene TRBV2 combines with J gene TRBJ2-1; D call uncertain. V shed 4 bases and J shed 8 bases, with 12 bases lying between them. The CDR3 is 13 residues long. Germline V gene lookup returns CDR1 SNHLY and CDR2 FYNNEI. The CDR3, as DNA: TGTGCCAGCAGTGGACAAGGTATAGATGAGCAGTTCTTC. Amino acid sequence: CASSGQGIDEQFF.

Many counts were recorded for this clone. The chain combines TRBV6-6 with TRBJ2-7, with D perhaps given as TRBD1 or TRBD2 (5 bases each). The germline gives CDR1 MNHNY, CDR2 SVGAGI (reference sequence). V shed 4 bases and J shed 1 base, with 14 bases lying between them. This CDR3 spans 15 amino acids. The CDR3 sequence is CASSSSGTASYEQYF. The DNA of the CDR3 is TGTGCCAGCAGTTCATCCGGGACGGCGTCCTACGAGCAGTACTTC.

This clone was observed a few times. CDR3 loop: CASSAGTGRGYTF. CDR3 coding DNA: TGTGCCAGCAGCGCGGGGACAGGGAGGGGCTACACCTTC. The rearrangement uses TRBV9 and TRBJ1-2; 9 bases align to TRBD1. V was clipped by 3 bases and J by 8 bases; unmatched bases: 5. The germline V gene encodes CDR1 SGDLS and CDR2 YYNGEE. CDR3 length equals 13 residues.

The chain uses TRBV5-4 and TRBJ2-2; 9 bases line up with TRBD2. The CDR3 extends over 19 amino acids. Germline loops: CDR1 SGHNT, CDR2 YYREEE (reference sequence). The junction had 13 bases not matched to a gene; V was cut back by 0 bases and J by 4 bases. CDR3 region: CASSLAPIRASGTTGELFF. CDR3 DNA sequence: TGTGCCAGCAGCTTGGCCCCGATTCGGGCTAGCGGGACCACCGGGGAGCTGTTTTTT.

The chain couples TRBV11-2 to TRBJ2-7; D gene uncertain. V dropped 0 bases and J dropped 4 bases, with 7 bases sitting between them. The length of the CDR3 is 13 residues. In germline, CDR1 is SGHAT, CDR2 FQNNGV. CDR3 residues: CASSLDRVYEQYF. The CDR3 region has the DNA TGTGCCAGCAGCTTAGATCGGGTGTACGAGCAGTACTTC.

Note on this clone: This sample includes further DNA sequences coding for the same CDR3. The chain employs TRBV28 and TRBJ2-5, with D uncertain. CDR3 length: 11 amino acids. Trimming shortened V by 6 bases and J by 2 bases, and 4 bases separated the two germline ends. The germline V gene has CDR1 MDHEN and CDR2 SYDVKM. The CDR3 loop is CASRSQETQYF. CDR3 bases: TGTGCCAGCAGGTCACAAGAGACCCAGTACTTC.

This clone appeared many times. This sequence joins TRBV2 and TRBJ2-7, with D unclear. CDR3 length: 11 residues. Trimming pared 5 bases from V and 6 bases from J, leaving 8 bases between. Germline CDR1 SNHLY, CDR2 FYNNEI. The CDR3 nucleotides read TGTGCCAGCAGTTACGCGGCCGAGCAGTACTTC. Protein product: CASSYAAEQYF.

This clone was detected only a few times. This chain joins TRBV25-1 and TRBJ1-3; 7 bases agree with TRBD1. V was pared by 4 bases and J by 0 bases, with 3 bases of the junction left unmatched. Germline CDR1 MGHDK, CDR2 SYGVNS. This CDR3 contains 15 residues. CDR3 nucleotides: TGTGCCAGCAGTGGGGACAGCTACTCTGGAAACACCATATATTTT. Translated, it gives CASSGDSYSGNTIYF. Variable domain in full (rest from reference TRBV25-1 and TRBJ1-3): EADIYQTPRYLVIGTGKKITLECSQTMGHDKMYWYQQDPGMELHLIHYSYGVNSTEKGDLSSESTVSRIRTEHFPLTLESARPSHTSQYLCASSGDSYSGNTIYFGEGSWLTVV.

The rearrangement uses TRBV28 and TRBJ2-4; the D gene is possibly TRBD1 (6 bases). This CDR3 is 15 amino acids long. The V end lost 6 bases, the J end lost 1 base, and 13 bases lay between the germline ends. Germline CDR1 and CDR2: MDHEN and SYDVKM. CDR3 DNA: TGTGCCAGCAGCGAAACAGGGCGGGCCAAAAACATTCAGTACTTC. Its translation: CASSETGRAKNIQYF.

A word on this clone: The junction shows a germline mismatch at one end, possibly a read error. The rearrangement joins TRBV7-7 to TRBJ2-1; D not resolved. The CDR3 has 15 amino acids. Germline assignment: CDR1 SSHAT and CDR2 FNYEAQ (reference sequence). The CDR3 bases are TGTGCTAGCAGCTTCAATTCCGACTCCTACAATGAGCAGTTCTTC. Translating it yields CASSFNSDSYNEQFF.

The chain is built from TRBV7-9 and TRBJ1-1; maybe TRBD1 (6 bases). Looked up from germline, CDR1 is SEHNR and CDR2 is FQNEAQ (reference sequence). The CDR3 length is 15 residues. Trimming cost V 2 bases and J 4 bases, with 14 bases left between them. The CDR3 coding sequence is TGTGCCAGCAGCTTACAGGGGTCGGCGGTCACTGAAGCTTTCTTT. Encoded protein: CASSLQGSAVTEAFF.

This chain links TRBV18 with TRBJ2-7; 8 nucleotides agree with TRBD2. Trimming removed 3 bases from V and 6 bases from J; junction bases left unmatched: 10. Per germline, CDR1 KGHSH and CDR2 LQKENI. There are 15 residues in the CDR3. The chain's CDR3 is CASSPRSGVLGEQYF. The CDR3, as DNA: TGTGCCAGCTCACCTCGTAGCGGGGTACTGGGCGAGCAGTACTTC.

The chain combines TRBV7-2 with TRBJ2-4; D ambiguous. V was pared by 2 bases and J by 6 bases, with 17 bases between. Germline CDR1 is SGHTA and CDR2 is FQGNSA. This CDR3 is built from 16 residues. CDR3 sequence: CASSLTRAPPGNIQYF. The DNA for the CDR3 is TGTGCCAGCAGCTTAACCCGGGCTCCGCCCGGAAACATTCAGTACTTC.

The V call is TRBV7-2, the J call TRBJ1-1; D is possibly TRBD1 (5 bases). The CDR3 extends over 14 amino acids. V shed 3 bases and J shed 9 bases, with 17 bases lying between them. CDR1 SGHTA and CDR2 FQGNSA come from the germline V gene. CDR3 region: CASSLGRGQTQAFF. CDR3 in DNA: TGTGCCAGCAGCTTGGGGCGAGGACAAACGCAAGCTTTCTTT.

The rearrangement joins TRBV6-1 to TRBJ2-7; 9 nucleotides line up with TRBD2. The germline gives CDR1 MNHNS, CDR2 SASEGT. This CDR3 has 17 amino acids. The trim removed 2 bases at V and 6 bases at J, leaving 14 bases unmatched. CDR3 nucleotide sequence: TGTGCCAGCAGTGAATCGTCCTTTCTAGCGGGAACGCGCGAGCAGTACTTC. It is translated as CASSESSFLAGTREQYF.

V usage is TRBV7-9 and J usage is TRBJ2-1; perhaps TRBD1 as D (5 bases). Germline-derived CDR1 and CDR2 are SEHNR and FQNEAQ (reference sequence). V lost 7 bases and J 0 bases, leaving 13 bases between the germline ends. This CDR3 is built from 15 residues. The CDR3 loop is CASINKGYSYNEQFF. The CDR3 DNA sequence: TGTGCCAGCATTAACAAGGGGTACTCCTACAATGAGCAGTTCTTC.

The chain uses TRBV4-2 and TRBJ2-5; D gene uncertain. Trimming took off 1 base at V and 4 bases at J, with 10 bases between the two ends. Germline-derived CDR1 and CDR2 are LGHNA and YNFKEQ. This CDR3 comprises 14 residues. The CDR3 loop reads CASSQGLELETQYF. CDR3 DNA sequence: TGTGCCAGCAGCCAAGGGCTAGAGTTAGAGACCCAGTACTTC.

There are a few counts of this clone. The rearrangement links TRBV5-4 to TRBJ2-3, with D tentatively TRBD1 (6 bases). This CDR3 has 15 amino acids. The germline V gene has CDR1 SGHNT and CDR2 YYREEE (reference sequence). V was clipped by 4 bases and J by 2 bases, with 14 bases between them. The CDR3 DNA is TGTGCCAGCAGCAAACAACAGGGTTACACAGATACGCAGTATTTT. Residues: CASSKQQGYTDTQYF.

This clone was counted only a few times. V gene TRBV28 combines with J gene TRBJ1-1; D is perhaps TRBD1 (5 bases). Trimming cost V 8 bases and J 5 bases, with 15 bases left between them. CDR1 and CDR2 (germline): MDHEN, SYDVKM. This CDR3 has 13 residues. The CDR3 here is CASVPGGKTEAFF. The CDR3 coding sequence is TGTGCCAGCGTTCCCGGGGGGAAGACTGAAGCTTTCTTT.